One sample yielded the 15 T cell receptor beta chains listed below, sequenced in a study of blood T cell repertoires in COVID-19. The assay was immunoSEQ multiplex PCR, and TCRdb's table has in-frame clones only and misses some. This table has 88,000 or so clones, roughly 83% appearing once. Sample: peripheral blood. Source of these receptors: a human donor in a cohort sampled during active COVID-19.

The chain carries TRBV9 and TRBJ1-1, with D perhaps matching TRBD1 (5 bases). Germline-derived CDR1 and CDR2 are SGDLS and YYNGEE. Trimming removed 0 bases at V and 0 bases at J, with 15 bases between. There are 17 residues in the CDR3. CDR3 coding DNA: TGTGCCAGCAGCGTAGTAGCGGGGGTTATCATGAACACTGAAGCTTTCTTT. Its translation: CASSVVAGVIMNTEAFF.

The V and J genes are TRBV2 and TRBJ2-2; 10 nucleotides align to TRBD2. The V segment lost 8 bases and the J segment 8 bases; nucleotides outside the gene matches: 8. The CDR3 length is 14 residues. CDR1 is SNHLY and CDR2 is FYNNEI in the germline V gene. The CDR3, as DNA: TGTGCCAGCGGGTTGTTTAGCGGGAGGGGGGAGCTGTTTTTT. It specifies CASGLFSGRGELFF.

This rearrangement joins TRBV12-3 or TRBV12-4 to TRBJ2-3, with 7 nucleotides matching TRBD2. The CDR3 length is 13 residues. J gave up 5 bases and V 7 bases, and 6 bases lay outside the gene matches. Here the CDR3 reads CASTREQRDTQYF. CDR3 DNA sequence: TGTGCCAGCACGCGGGAGCAGCGAGATACGCAGTATTTT.

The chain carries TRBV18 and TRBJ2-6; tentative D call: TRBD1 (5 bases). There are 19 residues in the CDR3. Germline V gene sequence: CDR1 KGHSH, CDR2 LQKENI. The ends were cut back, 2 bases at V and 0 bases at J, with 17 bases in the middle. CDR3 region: CASSPIYQGTPSGANVLTF. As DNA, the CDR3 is TGTGCCAGCTCACCAATATATCAGGGTACGCCCTCTGGGGCCAACGTCCTGACTTTC.

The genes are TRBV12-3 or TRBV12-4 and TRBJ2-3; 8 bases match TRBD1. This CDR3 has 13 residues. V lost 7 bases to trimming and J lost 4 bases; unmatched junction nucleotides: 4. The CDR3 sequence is CASILTGADTQYF. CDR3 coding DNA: TGTGCCAGCATCCTGACAGGGGCAGATACGCAGTATTTT.

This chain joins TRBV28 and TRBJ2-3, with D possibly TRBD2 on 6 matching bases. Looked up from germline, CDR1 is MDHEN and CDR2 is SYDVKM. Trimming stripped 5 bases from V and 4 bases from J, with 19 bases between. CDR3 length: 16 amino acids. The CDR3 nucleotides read TGTGCCAGCAGTACCTCGGGACTCAAAGGGGCAGATACGCAGTATTTT. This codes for CASSTSGLKGADTQYF.

CDR3 in DNA: TGTGCCAGCTCACCATCGCAGGGAAGCGAAAAACTGTTTTTT. Encoded protein: CASSPSQGSEKLFF. This chain joins TRBV18 and TRBJ1-4, with a tentative D call TRBD1 (5 bases). This CDR3 has 14 amino acids. The germline V and J ends were trimmed by 2 bases and 8 bases, with 12 bases remaining between them. The germline V gene encodes CDR1 KGHSH and CDR2 LQKENI.

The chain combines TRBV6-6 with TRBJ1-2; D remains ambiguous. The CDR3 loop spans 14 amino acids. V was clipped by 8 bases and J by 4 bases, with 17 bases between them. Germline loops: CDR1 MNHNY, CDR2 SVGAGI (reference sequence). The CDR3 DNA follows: TGTGCCAGCTATACACGATCAACCACCTATGGCTACACCTTC. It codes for CASYTRSTTYGYTF.

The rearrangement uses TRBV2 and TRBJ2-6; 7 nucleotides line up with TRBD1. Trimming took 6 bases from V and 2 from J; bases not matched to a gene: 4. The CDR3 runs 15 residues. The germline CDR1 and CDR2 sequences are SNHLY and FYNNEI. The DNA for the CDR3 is TGTGCCAGCAGCGCCACAGGGGCTGGGGCCAACGTCCTGACTTTC. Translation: CASSATGAGANVLTF.

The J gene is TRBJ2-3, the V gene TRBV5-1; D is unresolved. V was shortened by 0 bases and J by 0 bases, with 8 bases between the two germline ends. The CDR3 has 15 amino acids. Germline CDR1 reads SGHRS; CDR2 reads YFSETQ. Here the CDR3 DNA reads TGCGCCAGCAGCTTGGACAGCCCTAGCACAGATACGCAGTATTTT. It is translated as CASSLDSPSTDTQYF.

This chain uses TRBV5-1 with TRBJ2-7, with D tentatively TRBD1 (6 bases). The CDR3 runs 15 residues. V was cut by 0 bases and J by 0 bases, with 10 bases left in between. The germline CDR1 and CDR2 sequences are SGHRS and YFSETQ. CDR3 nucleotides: TGCGCCAGCAGCTTGGCTACAGGGACCTCCTACGAGCAGTACTTC. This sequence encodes CASSLATGTSYEQYF.

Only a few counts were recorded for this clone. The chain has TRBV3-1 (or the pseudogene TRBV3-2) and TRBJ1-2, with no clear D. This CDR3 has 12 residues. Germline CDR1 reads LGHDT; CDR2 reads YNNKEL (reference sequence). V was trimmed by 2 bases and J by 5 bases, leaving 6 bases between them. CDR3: CASSQRVYGYTF. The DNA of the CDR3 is TGTGCCAGCAGCCAACGTGTGTATGGCTACACCTTC.

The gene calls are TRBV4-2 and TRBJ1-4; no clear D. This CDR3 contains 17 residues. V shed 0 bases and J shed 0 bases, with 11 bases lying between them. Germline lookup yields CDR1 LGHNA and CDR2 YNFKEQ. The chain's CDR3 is CASSQDGIRTTNEKLFF. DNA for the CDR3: TGTGCCAGCAGCCAAGATGGTATCAGAACAACTAATGAAAAACTGTTTTTT.

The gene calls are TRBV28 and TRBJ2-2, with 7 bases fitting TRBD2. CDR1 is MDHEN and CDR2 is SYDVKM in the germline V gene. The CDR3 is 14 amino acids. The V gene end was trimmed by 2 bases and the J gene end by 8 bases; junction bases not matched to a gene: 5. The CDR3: CASSLPGGSGELFF. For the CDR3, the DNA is TGTGCCAGCAGTTTACCGGGGGGATCTGGGGAGCTGTTTTTT.

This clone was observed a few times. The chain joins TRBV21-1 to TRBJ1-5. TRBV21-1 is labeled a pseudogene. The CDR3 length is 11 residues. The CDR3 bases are TGTGCCAGCAGCAAGGAGCAGCCCCAGCATTTT. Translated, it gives CASSKEQPQHF.